The 28 T cell receptor beta chains below were found in one sample sequenced in a study of T cells in Graves' hyperthyroidism and ophthalmopathy. What was amplified from RNA transcripts were TCR beta CDR3 regions. HTBI primers drove first-round RT-PCR of the TCR CDR3. MiXCR, applied by TCRdb to the multiplex PCR reads, yields one record per CDR3 protein. The sample lists a few hundred thousand distinct CDR3 sequences; roughly 13% were seen once. The sample was blood. These receptors were obtained from a woman aged 18-29 years with Graves' hyperthyroidism.

This clonotype was counted ten times or more. V is TRBV30 and J is TRBJ2-3; 11 bases are shared with TRBD2. The CDR3 has 14 amino acids. The V gene's germline CDR1 is GTSNPN and CDR2 SVGIG (reference sequence). Germline trimming cut 3 bases from V and 4 bases from J; bases unmatched to any gene: 3. The CDR3 is CAWRLAGGADTQYF. In DNA, the CDR3 is TGTGCCTGGAGATTAGCGGGAGGGGCAGATACGCAGTATTTT.

The chain carries TRBV15 and TRBJ2-1, with 14 nucleotides matching TRBD2. Trimming took 4 bases from V and 7 from J; bases not matched to a gene: 3. Germline CDR1 is LNHNV and CDR2 is YYDKDF (reference sequence). CDR3 size: 15 residues. Written as DNA, the CDR3 is TGTGCCACCAGCACAAGACTAGCGGGAGGGAATGAGCAGTTCTTC. It is translated as CATSTRLAGGNEQFF.

This clonotype appeared a few times. The rearrangement links TRBV5-1 to TRBJ2-1; possibly TRBD1 for D (5 bases). V was clipped by 1 base and J by 6 bases, with 11 bases between them. CDR3 length equals 14 residues. CDR1 is SGHRS, CDR2 YFSETQ, per germline. CDR3 sequence: CASSLQDTANEQFF. The CDR3 region has the DNA TGCGCCAGCAGCTTGCAGGACACCGCCAATGAGCAGTTCTTC.

V usage is TRBV28 and J usage is TRBJ2-5, with 11 bases lining up with TRBD2. Germline CDR1 reads MDHEN; CDR2 reads SYDVKM. The CDR3 is 17 residues long. The V and J ends lost 1 base and 5 bases, in that order; junction bases with no gene match: 9. CDR3 DNA: TGTGCCAGCAGTTTATTGGTACTAGCGGGAGAGAGGGAGACCCAGTACTTC. It encodes CASSLLVLAGERETQYF.

This clonotype has a count of ten or more. This rearrangement joins TRBV10-3 to TRBJ2-1; TRBD1 or TRBD2 may be the D gene (5 bases each). V was trimmed by 2 bases and J by 4 bases, leaving 18 bases between them. This CDR3 contains 17 residues. The germline V gene encodes CDR1 ENHRY and CDR2 SYGVKD. CDR3 sequence (DNA): TGTGCCATCAGTGAGAGGGACGGACCACGAAAGTACAATGAGCAGTTCTTC. As protein: CAISERDGPRKYNEQFF.

On this clonotype itself: Germline is not matched at one junction end, which may reflect a read error. The chain uses TRBV12-5 and TRBJ2-5; possible D gene TRBD2, 5 bases. This CDR3 comprises 15 residues. The V gene's germline CDR1 is LGHNT and CDR2 FRNRAP. The CDR3 coding sequence is TGTGCTGGTGGTTTGGATATCGGACTTGGAGAGACCCAGTACTTC. Translating it yields CAGGLDIGLGETQYF. Filled out from reference TRBV12-5 and TRBJ2-5, the complete variable domain reads DARVTQTPRHKVTEMGQEVTMRCQPILGHNTVFWYRQTMMQGLELLAYFRNRAPLDDSGMPKDRFSAEMPDATLATLKIQPSEPRDSAVYFCAGGLDIGLGETQYFGPGTRLLVL.

V usage is TRBV11-2 and J usage is TRBJ2-7, with 9 bases identical to TRBD1. The V gene's germline CDR1 is SGHAT and CDR2 FQNNGV. The CDR3 length is 16 residues. J lost 5 bases, V lost 5 bases, and 13 bases had no gene match. CDR3 in amino acids: CASSQISGTGSDEQYF. CDR3 in DNA: TGTGCCAGCAGCCAGATCTCCGGGACAGGGAGCGACGAGCAGTACTTC.

This clonotype was counted at least ten times. The gene calls are TRBV27 and TRBJ2-1, with D possibly matching TRBD2 (6 bases). V dropped 4 bases and J dropped 4 bases, with 11 bases sitting between them. Per the germline V gene, CDR1 is MNHEY and CDR2 is SMNVEV (reference sequence). The CDR3 length is 14 residues. Written as DNA, the CDR3 is TGTGCCAGCAGTTCAGGACTAACGTACAATGAGCAGTTCTTC. Translating gives CASSSGLTYNEQFF.

In its sample, this clonotype was seen many times. The V gene is TRBV3-1, the J gene TRBJ1-2; TRBD1 aligns across 10 bases. Trimming removed 3 bases from V and 3 bases from J; junction bases left unmatched: 10. The CDR3 is made up of 17 amino acids. The V gene's germline CDR1 is LGHDT and CDR2 YNNKEL (reference sequence). This CDR3 reads CASSHNDRGRSYYGYTF. CDR3 DNA sequence: TGTGCCAGCAGCCATAACGACAGGGGGCGTTCATACTATGGCTACACCTTC.

This clonotype was seen repeatedly, ten times or more. DNA for the CDR3: TGTGCCAGCAGTTACCGGCAGTATAACTATGGCTACACCTTC. This codes for CASSYRQYNYGYTF. This rearrangement joins TRBV6-1 to TRBJ1-2; D is ambiguous. The CDR3 is made up of 14 amino acids. The V end was cut by 5 bases, the J end by 1 base, with 11 bases between. Germline values: CDR1 MNHNS, CDR2 SASEGT.

The sample holds one count of this clonotype. A read error may be the cause here, since a much bigger clone is one base away. The chain recombines TRBV27 with TRBJ2-7; no firm D call. Germline V gives CDR1 MNHEY, CDR2 SMNVEV (reference sequence). This CDR3 is 15 amino acids long. With 3 bases removed from V and 5 bases from J, the gap between germline ends came to 17 bases. CDR3 in amino acids: CASSLARRTTDEQYF. The DNA for the CDR3 is TGTGCCAGCAGTTTGGCAAGGAGAACTACTGACGAGCAGTACTTC.

This clonotype was picked up many times. The chain uses TRBV12-3 or TRBV12-4 and TRBJ2-1; 11 positions agree with TRBD2. V lost 6 bases and J lost 5; bases outside the gene matches: 3. The CDR3 runs 14 residues. The CDR3 DNA reads TGTGCCAGCAGGCTAGCGGGAGGTCACAATGAGCAGTTCTTC. Translating gives CASRLAGGHNEQFF.

This clonotype was seen a single time. This chain links TRBV7-2 with TRBJ2-7; D is uncertain. The CDR3 totals 11 residues. Trimming removed 6 bases at V and 7 bases at J, with 10 bases between. Looked up from germline, CDR1 is SGHTA and CDR2 is FQGNSA. The CDR3 nucleotides read TGTGCCAGCAGTAGCCTCCGGGAGCAGTACTTC. This encodes CASSSLREQYF.

This clonotype was detected ten times or more. CDR3 coding DNA: TGCAGTGCTAGAGGTCCTAGCGGGAGAAACGACGAGCAGTACTTC. Protein sequence: CSARGPSGRNDEQYF. The chain uses TRBV20-1 and TRBJ2-7, with 10 bases identical to TRBD2. The germline V gene has CDR1 DFQATT and CDR2 SNEGSKA (reference sequence). Losses at the gene ends were 1 base for V and 5 bases for J; bases not matched to a gene: 8. The CDR3 extends over 15 amino acids.

The chain is built from TRBV5-1 and TRBJ2-7; D might be TRBD1 or TRBD2, each matching 5 bases. CDR3 size: 15 residues. V lost 0 bases and J lost 3, with 13 bases in between. Germline CDR1 and CDR2: SGHRS and YFSETQ. The CDR3 is CASSLDPGPFYEQYF. CDR3 DNA: TGCGCCAGCAGCTTGGATCCGGGGCCGTTCTACGAGCAGTACTTC.

This clonotype was counted a few times. The genes are TRBV4-1 and TRBJ2-7; 7 positions match TRBD2. CDR1 MGHRA and CDR2 YSYEKL come from the germline V gene. The CDR3 runs 18 residues. The J segment lost 2 bases and the V segment lost 1 base, leaving 14 bases of the junction unmatched. The CDR3 nucleotides are TGCGCCAGCAGCCAAGCCCTTGAGAGCGGGATAATCCCCTACGAGCAGTACTTC. This codes for CASSQALESGIIPYEQYF.

The chain uses TRBV4-1 and TRBJ1-1, with D uncertain. CDR3 length: 15 amino acids. Germline V gene sequence: CDR1 MGHRA, CDR2 YSYEKL. The V gene lost 4 bases and the J gene lost 0 bases, with 12 bases spanning the gap. The CDR3 here is CASSPLKSVNTEAFF. In DNA form, the CDR3 reads TGCGCCAGCAGCCCCCTGAAGAGCGTGAACACTGAAGCTTTCTTT.

At least ten counts were recorded for this clonotype. The J gene is TRBJ1-1, the V gene TRBV29-1, with D maybe TRBD1 (6 bases). Germline CDR1 reads SQVTM; CDR2 reads ANQGSEA. Trimming removed 8 bases at V and 2 bases at J, with 15 bases between. The CDR3 is made up of 13 amino acids. This CDR3 reads CSTRTEPNTEAFF. In DNA form, the CDR3 reads TGCAGCACCCGGACAGAGCCAAACACTGAAGCTTTCTTT.

This clonotype was observed many times. This chain joins TRBV7-9 and TRBJ2-7, with D perhaps TRBD1 (6 bases). The CDR3 length is 13 residues. Trimming left V 7 bases short and J 0 bases short, with 10 bases between. CDR1 is SEHNR, CDR2 FQNEAQ, per germline (reference sequence). CDR3 sequence (DNA): TGTGCCAGCATCGCAGGGGCCTCCTACGAGCAGTACTTC. It translates to CASIAGASYEQYF.

This clonotype was seen a few times. The chain combines TRBV12-3 or TRBV12-4 with TRBJ2-1; D gene ambiguous. There are 11 residues in the CDR3. V was cut by 6 bases and J by 10 bases, with 10 bases left in between. CDR3 loop: CASSYDIEQFF. The CDR3 DNA sequence: TGTGCCAGCAGCTACGACATCGAGCAGTTCTTC.

The chain carries TRBV19 and TRBJ1-1; D call uncertain. V lost 3 bases and J 8 bases, leaving 10 bases between the germline ends. The CDR3 is 12 residues long. Germline V CDR1 and CDR2: LNHDA, SQIVND (reference sequence). The CDR3: CASSIGQREAFF. CDR3 nucleotides: TGTGCCAGTAGTATCGGGCAGAGAGAAGCTTTCTTT.

This clonotype was seen ten or more times. The chain uses TRBV6-1 and TRBJ2-1; 7 bases are shared with TRBD1. Germline-derived CDR1 and CDR2 are MNHNS and SASEGT. The V and J ends lost 5 bases and 0 bases, in that order; junction bases with no gene match: 4. The CDR3 runs 15 residues. CDR3 sequence (DNA): TGTGCCAGCAGTCCGACAGGGAGCTCCTACAATGAGCAGTTCTTC. Protein sequence: CASSPTGSSYNEQFF.

This clonotype was detected many times. The gene calls are TRBV30 and TRBJ2-7, with 8 bases that match TRBD1. Germline V gene lookup returns CDR1 GTSNPN and CDR2 SVGIG (reference sequence). With 5 bases clipped from V and 0 bases from J, the junction kept 9 bases outside the gene matches. This CDR3 contains 15 residues. Here the CDR3 reads CAWARGGQGSYEQYF. The DNA for the CDR3 is TGTGCCTGGGCGAGGGGAGGACAGGGCTCCTACGAGCAGTACTTC.

This clonotype was counted at least ten times. The J gene is TRBJ1-6, the V gene TRBV5-4, with TRBD1 matching over 10 bases. There are 16 residues in the CDR3. V shed 4 bases, J shed 9 bases, and the junction held 10 bases outside the gene matches. CDR1 is SGHNT, CDR2 YYREEE, per germline (reference sequence). This CDR3 reads CASSPGQGLGSSPLHF. Written as DNA, the CDR3 is TGTGCCAGCAGCCCGGGACAGGGGCTGGGGAGTTCACCCCTCCACTTT.

The chain carries TRBV20-1 and TRBJ2-3; TRBD2 agrees at 8 bases. V shed 0 bases and J 2 bases; nucleotides not matched to a gene: 7. Germline V gene lookup returns CDR1 DFQATT and CDR2 SNEGSKA (reference sequence). The CDR3 sequence is 16 residues long. DNA of the CDR3: TGCAGTGCTAGAGATTTACGGGGGGGGGACACAGATACGCAGTATTTT. Amino acids: CSARDLRGGDTDTQYF.

This clonotype was observed many times. The CDR3 sequence is CASSLTGGWETQYF. The CDR3 DNA reads as TGTGCCAGCAGCCTTACAGGGGGCTGGGAGACCCAGTACTTC. This chain uses TRBV3-1 with TRBJ2-5, with 9 bases that match TRBD1. CDR1 LGHDT and CDR2 YNNKEL come from the germline V gene (reference sequence). The ends lost 4 bases at V and 5 bases at J; junction bases unmatched: 5. This CDR3 comprises 14 residues.

This rearrangement joins TRBV7-9 to TRBJ1-4, with 8 bases fitting TRBD1. V was clipped by 5 bases and J by 5 bases; unmatched bases: 7. The CDR3 runs to 15 residues. From germline, CDR1 is SEHNR and CDR2 FQNEAQ (reference sequence). CDR3 amino acids: CASSQGQGGNEKLFF. CDR3 coding DNA: TGTGCCAGCAGCCAAGGACAGGGCGGGAATGAAAAACTGTTTTTT.

At least ten counts were recorded for this clonotype. V and J are TRBV10-2 and TRBJ1-1; D remains ambiguous. This CDR3 comprises 11 residues. V lost 2 bases and J 8 bases, leaving 6 bases between the germline ends. Germline V CDR1 and CDR2: WSHSY, SAAADI. The CDR3 nucleotides read TGCGCCAGCAGTGAGGGCAGGGAAGCTTTCTTT. This sequence encodes CASSEGREAFF.